This T cell receptor (beta chain) emerged from a study of blood T cell repertoires in COVID-19. About the study: PBMCs, B-cell-depleted T cells, or T cells were the source of the cDNA or gDNA that made up the material.

Authors' processing steps: Amplification of reference gene primers provided the estimated nucleated cell counts. Using immunoSEQ multiplex PCR, the repertoire was profiled, and TCRdb retains in-frame clones only, with some absent. That table furnishes V, J and clone size, whereas the DNA furnished D and trimming. There are 130,000 or so clones in the sample; 84% occur only once, and 9.5% to 15% lies in the top ten. With 2 bases removed from V and 1 base from J, the gap between germline ends came to 9 bases. From germline, CDR1 is SGHTA and CDR2 FQGNSA. The CDR3 runs to 15 residues. This sequence originates from a human donor in a cohort sampled during active COVID-19. The chain employs TRBV7-2 and TRBJ1-5; D ambiguous. The source material was peripheral blood. The CDR3 region has the DNA TGTGCCAGCAGCTTAAACAGTATGAGCAATCAGCCCCAGCATTTT. Protein sequence: CASSLNSMSNQPQHF.